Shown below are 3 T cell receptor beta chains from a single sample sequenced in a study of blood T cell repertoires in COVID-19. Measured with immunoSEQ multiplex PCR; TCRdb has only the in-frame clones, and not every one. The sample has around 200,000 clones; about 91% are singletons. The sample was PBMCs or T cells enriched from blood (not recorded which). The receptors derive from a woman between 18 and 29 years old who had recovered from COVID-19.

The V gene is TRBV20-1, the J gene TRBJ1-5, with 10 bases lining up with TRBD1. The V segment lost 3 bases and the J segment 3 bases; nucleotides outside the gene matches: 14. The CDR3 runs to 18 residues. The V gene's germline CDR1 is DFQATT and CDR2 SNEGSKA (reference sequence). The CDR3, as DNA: TGCAGTGCTAGTCCGCTGATTAGGGGACAGGGGCCCAATCAGCCCCAGCATTTT. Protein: CSASPLIRGQGPNQPQHF.

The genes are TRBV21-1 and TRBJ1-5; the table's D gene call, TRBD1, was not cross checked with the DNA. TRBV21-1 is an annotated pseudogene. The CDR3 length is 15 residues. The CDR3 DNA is TGTGCCAGCAGCATACGACAGGACGTAAATCAGCCCCAGCATTTT. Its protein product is CASSIRQDVNQPQHF.

The CDR3 is CASSESGSSLSYNEQFF. CDR3 bases: TGTGCCAGCAGTGAATCGGGTAGCTCATTGTCCTACAATGAGCAGTTCTTC. The rearrangement uses TRBV25-1 and TRBJ2-1; D gene ambiguous. CDR3 size: 17 residues. Trimming removed 1 base from V and 1 base from J, with 14 bases in between. The germline V gene encodes CDR1 MGHDK and CDR2 SYGVNS.